The 8 T cell receptor beta chains below all came from one sample that was sequenced in a study of T cells in localized non-small cell lung cancer. Sequencing was performed with immunoSEQ multiplex PCR; in TCRdb, only in-frame clones are kept and a portion is missing. The data contain roughly 2,600 clones, around 25% of them seen just once; the ten biggest clones take up roughly 22%. The sample in question was normal lung tissue next to the tumor, obtained before any cancer treatment. These receptors all come from a man between 40 and 69 years old with stage II squamous cell lung carcinoma.

The table lists this clone with a few counts. The chain employs TRBV11-3 and TRBJ1-4, with D tentatively TRBD1 (5 bases). CDR3 length: 15 amino acids. Trimming took off 4 bases at V and 2 bases at J, with 11 bases between the two ends. CDR1 and CDR2 from the germline V gene are SGHNT and YENEEA. CDR3 protein: CASSWGSWTNEKLFF. The DNA for the CDR3 is TGTGCCAGCAGCTGGGGGTCCTGGACTAATGAAAAACTGTTTTTT.

This clone was observed a few times. The chain recombines TRBV11-3 with TRBJ2-7; 7 bases align to TRBD1. The CDR3 sequence is 15 residues long. V lost 5 bases, J lost 3 bases, and 10 bases stayed unmatched. Germline loops: CDR1 SGHNT, CDR2 YENEEA. The CDR3 nucleotides read TGTGCCAGCAGCCTAACACAGGGGCTTTTCTACGAGCAGTACTTC. The encoded protein is CASSLTQGLFYEQYF.

There are a few counts of this clone. The chain links TRBV6-8 to TRBJ1-2; the match to TRBD1 covers 7 bases. CDR1 and CDR2 (germline): MNHGY, SAAAGT. The CDR3 is 12 amino acids. V dropped 0 bases and J dropped 14; count of bases not matched to a gene: 6. CDR3 residues: CASSYSGQNPTF. CDR3 in DNA: TGTGCCAGCAGTTACTCGGGACAGAACCCAACCTTC.

The rearrangement joins TRBV29-1 to TRBJ1-2; 7 bases are a match to TRBD1. Looked up from germline, CDR1 is SQVTM and CDR2 is ANQGSEA. The length of the CDR3 is 13 residues. V was clipped by 2 bases and J by 8 bases; unmatched bases: 8. CDR3 coding DNA: TGCAGCGTTGAACCGGGACAGAGGAGGGGCTACACCTTC. Protein sequence: CSVEPGQRRGYTF.

The rearrangement joins TRBV19 to TRBJ2-3, with D tentatively TRBD1 (5 bases). Germline loops: CDR1 LNHDA, CDR2 SQIVND (reference sequence). The CDR3 totals 13 residues. Trimming pared 4 bases from V and 6 bases from J, leaving 11 bases between. For the CDR3, the DNA is TGTGCCAGTAGTAGATGGGGCGAGGATACGCAGTATTTT. Its protein product is CASSRWGEDTQYF.

This clone has only a few counts. J is TRBJ2-7 and V is TRBV6-8; a weak D match, TRBD1 (5 bases). CDR1 is MNHGY, CDR2 SAAAGT, per germline. The CDR3 spans 14 residues. Trimming stripped 5 bases from V and 3 bases from J, with 14 bases between. This chain's CDR3 is CASSAPEQGYEQYF. CDR3 bases: TGTGCCAGCAGTGCCCCGGAGCAGGGCTACGAGCAGTACTTC.

This clone was seen a few times. This chain connects TRBV28 to TRBJ2-7; 8 nucleotides line up with TRBD1. This CDR3 comprises 12 residues. From germline, CDR1 is MDHEN and CDR2 SYDVKM. V trimming: 8 bases; J trimming: 7 bases; junction bases outside the gene matches: 7. The CDR3 nucleotides are TGTGCCAGCCCGGACAGGGCGGGTGAGCAGTACTTC. It specifies CASPDRAGEQYF.

This clone was recorded a few times. The chain links TRBV11-3 to TRBJ2-1; D is perhaps TRBD1 (6 bases). CDR1 is SGHNT, CDR2 YENEEA, per germline. CDR3 length equals 19 residues. Trimming removed 5 bases at V and 3 bases at J, with 26 bases between. DNA for the CDR3: TGTGCCAGCAGCCAAACAGGGCCCATTTGGTGGGAGTACTACAATGAGCAGTTCTTC. This encodes CASSQTGPIWWEYYNEQFF.